The source of this T cell receptor beta chain is a study of blood T cell repertoires in COVID-19. Study-level information: Whether acute or convalescent, the COVID-19 samples came from the United States, Italy and Spain. PBMCs, B-cell-depleted T cells, or T cells were the source of the cDNA or gDNA that made up the material.

Methods used by the authors: Quantification of nucleated cells was approximated via reference gene primer amplification. The table came from immunoSEQ multiplex PCR; TCRdb's copy has only in-frame clones and leaves some out. For V, J and clone size, that table is used; D and trimming come from the DNA. The sample holds over 80,000 clones; around 87% are singletons and the top ten take roughly 21%. Germline CDR1 is SNHLY and CDR2 is FYNNEI. The CDR3 covers 18 residues. The V and J ends lost 7 bases and 7 bases, in that order; junction bases with no gene match: 16. This sequence originates from a human donor in a cohort sampled during active COVID-19. Sequencing input: peripheral blood. This chain joins TRBV2 and TRBJ2-1; 13 bases match TRBD2. CDR3 DNA sequence: TGTGCCAGCACCCCAAGTACTATACTAGCGGGAGGGATGAATGAGCAGTTCTTC. Amino acid sequence: CASTPSTILAGGMNEQFF.